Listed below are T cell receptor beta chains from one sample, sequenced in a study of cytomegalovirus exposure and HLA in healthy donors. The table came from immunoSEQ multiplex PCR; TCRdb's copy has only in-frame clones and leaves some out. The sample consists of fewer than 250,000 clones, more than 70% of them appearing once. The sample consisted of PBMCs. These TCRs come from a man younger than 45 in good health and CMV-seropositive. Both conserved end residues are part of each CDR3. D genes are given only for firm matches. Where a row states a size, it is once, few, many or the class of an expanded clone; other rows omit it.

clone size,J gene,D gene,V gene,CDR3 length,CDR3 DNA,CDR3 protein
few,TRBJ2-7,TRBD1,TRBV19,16,TGTGCCAGTAGTTCCATCCCGGGACAGAGGTCCAACGAGCAGTACTTC,CASSSIPGQRSNEQYF
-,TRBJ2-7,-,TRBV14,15,TGTGCCAGCAGCCAAGAAGGGCTAGCTACCTACGAGCAGTACTTC,CASSQEGLATYEQYF
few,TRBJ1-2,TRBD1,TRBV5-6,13,TGTGCCAGCAGCCGGGGACAGGGTAATGGCTACACCTTC,CASSRGQGNGYTF
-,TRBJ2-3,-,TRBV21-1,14,TGTGCCAGCAGCAAGTGCACCACCCGTGCGGCGCAGTATTTT,CASSKCTTRAAQYF
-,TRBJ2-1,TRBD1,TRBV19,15,TGTGCCAGTAGGCCGTCGGGACAGGGGATCAATGAGCAGTTCTTC,CASRPSGQGINEQFF
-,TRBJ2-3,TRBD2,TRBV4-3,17,TGCGCCAGCAGCCAAGGGAGGGTCCTAGCGGCCACAGATACGCAGTATTTT,CASSQGRVLAATDTQYF
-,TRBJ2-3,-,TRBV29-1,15,TGCAGCGTTAAATTGGGGCGGGATAGCACAGATACGCAGTATTTT,CSVKLGRDSTDTQYF
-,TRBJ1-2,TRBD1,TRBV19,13,TGTGCCAGTAGTATCGGACAGGCTGTTTACTACACCTTC,CASSIGQAVYYTF
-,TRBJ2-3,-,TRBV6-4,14,TGTGCCAGCAGTGATTCGGGAGCTACAGATACGCAGTATTTT,CASSDSGATDTQYF
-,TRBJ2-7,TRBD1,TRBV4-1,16,TGCGCCAGCAGCCACCCCGGGACAGGGATAGGGGACGAGCAGTACTTC,CASSHPGTGIGDEQYF
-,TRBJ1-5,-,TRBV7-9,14,TGTTCCAGCAGCTTAGAGGGGAACAATCAGCCCCAGCATTTT,CSSSLEGNNQPQHF
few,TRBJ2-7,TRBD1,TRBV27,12,TGTGCCAGCAGTTTAAGGGGGCGAGAGCAGTACTTC,CASSLRGREQYF
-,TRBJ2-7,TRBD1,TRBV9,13,TGTGCCAGCAGCGTAGGGACAGGATACGAGCAGTGCTTC,CASSVGTGYEQCF
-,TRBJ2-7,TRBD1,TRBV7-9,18,TGTGCCAGCAGCTTGGCCCAAGGGGACAGGGGGCGCCCCTACGAGCAGTACTTC,CASSLAQGDRGRPYEQYF
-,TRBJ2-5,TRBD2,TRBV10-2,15,TGCGCCAGCAGGGACGCCCGGGAGGTTCAAGAGACCCAGTACTTC,CASRDAREVQETQYF
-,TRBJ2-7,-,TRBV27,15,TGTGCCAGCAGCCTCGCGGGACAGAGAAGCTACGAGCAGTACTTC,CASSLAGQRSYEQYF
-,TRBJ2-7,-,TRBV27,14,TGTGCCAGCAGTTTGAAACCGGTGACCTACGAGCAGTACTTC,CASSLKPVTYEQYF
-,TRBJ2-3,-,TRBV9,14,TGTGCCAGCAGCGAGATGACTGCCACAGATACGCAGTATTTT,CASSEMTATDTQYF
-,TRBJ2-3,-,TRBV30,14,TGTGCCTGGAGTGTACAGGGAAGCGAAGATACGCAGTATTTT,CAWSVQGSEDTQYF
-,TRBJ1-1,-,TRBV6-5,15,TGTGCCAGCAGTTCCGTAACCCAGGGGAACACTGAAGCTTTCTTT,CASSSVTQGNTEAFF
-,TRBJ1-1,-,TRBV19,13,TGTGCCAGTAGTCTCCAGGGTCGTAATGAAGCTTTCTTT,CASSLQGRNEAFF
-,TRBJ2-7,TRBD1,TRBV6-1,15,TGTGCCAGCACCCAACAGGGGGAAGGATCCTACGAGCAGTACTTC,CASTQQGEGSYEQYF
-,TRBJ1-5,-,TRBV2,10,TGTGCCAGCGGAGATCAGCCCCAGCATTTT,CASGDQPQHF
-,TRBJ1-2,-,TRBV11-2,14,TGTGCCAGCAGCTTAGACTCACAGGGTAATGGCTACACCTTC,CASSLDSQGNGYTF
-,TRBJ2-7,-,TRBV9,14,TGTGCCAGCAGCTCCGGGACTCCTGGTGACGAGCAGTACTTC,CASSSGTPGDEQYF
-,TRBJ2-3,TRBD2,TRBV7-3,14,TGTGCCAGCAGCCTAGCGGGAGTTTTAGATACGCAGTATTTT,CASSLAGVLDTQYF
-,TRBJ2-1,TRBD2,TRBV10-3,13,TGTGCCATCAAAGCGGGGACGGACAATGAGCAGTTCTTC,CAIKAGTDNEQFF
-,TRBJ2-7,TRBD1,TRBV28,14,TGTGCCAGCACCCCCGGGACAGGGGCCTACGAGCAGTACTTC,CASTPGTGAYEQYF
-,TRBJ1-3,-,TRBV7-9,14,TGTGCCAGCAGCTTAGGGTCTGTTCAGGACACCATATATTTT,CASSLGSVQDTIYF
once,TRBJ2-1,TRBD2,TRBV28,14,TGTGCCAGCAGTTTAGTTAGCGGGAACAATGAGCAGTTCTTC,CASSLVSGNNEQFF
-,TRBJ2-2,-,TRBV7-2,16,TGTGCCAGCAGCCTAGGGAGTGTGAGGGCCACCGGGGAGCTGTTTTTT,CASSLGSVRATGELFF
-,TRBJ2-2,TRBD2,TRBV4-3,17,TGCGCCAGCAGCCAAGATCTTGCGGGGGGGCGGACCGGGGAGCTGTTTTTT,CASSQDLAGGRTGELFF
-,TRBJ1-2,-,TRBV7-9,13,TGTGCCAGCAGCTTGGGCCAGGAGGATGGCTACACCTTC,CASSLGQEDGYTF
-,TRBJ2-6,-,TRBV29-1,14,TGCAGCACCCGTGGAGGGTCTGGGGCCAACGTCCTGACTTTC,CSTRGGSGANVLTF
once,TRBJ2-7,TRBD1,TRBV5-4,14,TGTGCCAGCGGCCCTACAGGGGGCTATTACGAGCAGTACTTC,CASGPTGGYYEQYF
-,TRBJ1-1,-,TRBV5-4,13,TGTGCCAGCAGCAGCAGGGATTCCACTGAAGCTTTCTTT,CASSSRDSTEAFF
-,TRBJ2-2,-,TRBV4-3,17,TGCGCCAGCAGCCAAGCGGGCGGGGCCAGGGTGACCGGGGAGCTGTTTTTT,CASSQAGGARVTGELFF
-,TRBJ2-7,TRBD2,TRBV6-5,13,TGTGCCAGCAGTTACGGGACTATCTGGGAGCAGTACTTC,CASSYGTIWEQYF
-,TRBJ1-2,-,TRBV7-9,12,TGTGCCAGCAGCTTTGAGCGCTATGGCTACACCTTC,CASSFERYGYTF
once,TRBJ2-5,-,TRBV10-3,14,TGTGCCATCAGTGAGCCCACTAGTCCCGAGACCCAGTACTTC,CAISEPTSPETQYF
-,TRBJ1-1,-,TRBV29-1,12,TGCAGCGCATATACAGGGTACACTGAAGCTTTCTTT,CSAYTGYTEAFF
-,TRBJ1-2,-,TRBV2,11,TGTGCCAAACAGGGTTTCTATGGCTACACCTTC,CAKQGFYGYTF
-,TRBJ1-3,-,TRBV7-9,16,TGTTCCAGCAGCGAAACGGGACAACACTCTGGAAACACCATATATTTT,CSSSETGQHSGNTIYF
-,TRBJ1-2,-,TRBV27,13,TGTGCCAGCAGTATAGGGGGAAACTATGGCTACACCTTC,CASSIGGNYGYTF
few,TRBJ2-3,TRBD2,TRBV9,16,TGTGCCAGCAGCGTTAGGACTAGCGGGAGTGGAGATACGCAGTATTTT,CASSVRTSGSGDTQYF
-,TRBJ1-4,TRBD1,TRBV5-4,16,TGTGCCAGCAGCTTGGCAGGGGGCGGAACTAATGAAAAACTGTTTTTT,CASSLAGGGTNEKLFF
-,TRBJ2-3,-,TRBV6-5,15,TGTGCCAGCAGTTATCTAGCGACTAGCACAGATACGCAGTATTTT,CASSYLATSTDTQYF
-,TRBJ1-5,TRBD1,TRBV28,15,TGTGCCAGCAGTACACAGGGGGGTGGCAATCAGCCCCAGCATTTT,CASSTQGGGNQPQHF
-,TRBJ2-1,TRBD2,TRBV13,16,TGTGCCAGCAGCTTGGGACTAGCGGGGGTGTTCAATGAGCAGTTCTTC,CASSLGLAGVFNEQFF
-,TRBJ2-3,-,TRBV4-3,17,TGCGCCAGCAGCCAAGATGGCGTAGCGGTCTCCACAGATACGCAGTATTTT,CASSQDGVAVSTDTQYF
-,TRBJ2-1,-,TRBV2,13,TGTGCCAGCAACGGCGGAATTAACAATGAGCAGTTCTTC,CASNGGINNEQFF
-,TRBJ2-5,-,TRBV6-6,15,TGTGCCAGCAGTACCGAGGGCGGGGGCGAAGAGACCCAGTACTTC,CASSTEGGGEETQYF
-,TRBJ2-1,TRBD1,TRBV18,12,TGTGCCAGCTCAGCCCGGGACAGGGAGCAGTTCTTC,CASSARDREQFF
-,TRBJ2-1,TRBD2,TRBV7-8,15,TGTGCCAGCAGCCAGAGCGGGGGGATGTACAATGAGCAGTTCTTC,CASSQSGGMYNEQFF
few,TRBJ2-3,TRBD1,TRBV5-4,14,TGTGCCAGCAGCCCGGGACAGTCCACAGATACGCAGTATTTT,CASSPGQSTDTQYF
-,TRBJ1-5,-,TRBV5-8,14,TGTGCCAGCAGCCGCGGACAACTCAATCAGCCCCAGCATTTT,CASSRGQLNQPQHF
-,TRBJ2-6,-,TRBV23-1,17,TGCGCCAGCAGTCAATACGGTAGACACCATGGGGCCAACGTCCTGACTTTC,CASSQYGRHHGANVLTF
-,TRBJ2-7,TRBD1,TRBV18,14,TGTGCCAGCTCACTCCGACAGGGGGTGGGAGAGCAGTACTTC,CASSLRQGVGEQYF
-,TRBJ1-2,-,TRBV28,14,TGTGCCAGCAGTTTCATCAGGGGCCCTTATGGCTACACCTTC,CASSFIRGPYGYTF